The 7 T cell receptor beta chains given below trace back to one sample, sequenced in a study of post-analysis software for immune sequencing data. Findings of the study overall: Several TRBV segments were more frequent in patients than controls; TRBV5-6, TRBV5-1 and TRBV20-1 belonged to this group.

What these receptors recognize is not known. cDNA libraries of TCR beta carried unique molecular identifiers. TCRdb used MiXCR to reprocess the PCR reads, holding one entry per CDR3 protein. The profile covers fewer than 600,000 distinct CDR3 sequences, with around 40% appearing a single time and 12% taken by the ten largest. Sequencing was done on a sample of blood. These receptors were collected from a girl aged 10 to 17 with multiple sclerosis.

The gene calls are TRBV6-5 and TRBJ2-7; 10 bases are shared with TRBD1. The germline V gene has CDR1 MNHEY and CDR2 SVGAGI. V was pared by 8 bases and J by 6 bases, with 10 bases of the junction left unmatched. The CDR3 is 14 amino acids. Here the CDR3 DNA reads TGTGCCAGCCTGCCGGGGACAGGGGAGCGCGAGCAGTACTTC. It is translated as CASLPGTGEREQYF.

A single count supports this clonotype. The DNA for the CDR3 is TGTGCCACCAGTGATGAATATGGATCCCGGCCCCAGCATTTT. Residues: CATSDEYGSRPQHF. This sequence joins TRBV24-1 and TRBJ1-5; D is uncertain. There are 14 residues in the CDR3. Germline V gives CDR1 KGHDR, CDR2 SFDVKD. The V end lost 3 bases, the J end lost 9 bases, and 14 bases lay between the germline ends.

The rearrangement joins TRBV29-1 to TRBJ2-1, with a possible D match to TRBD2 (7 bases). The CDR3 covers 12 residues. The V end was cut by 3 bases, the J end by 9 bases, with 12 bases between. Germline loops: CDR1 SQVTM, CDR2 ANQGSEA. The CDR3 bases are TGCAGCGTTGAGCAGGGAGGGGGTGAGCAGTTCTTC. Translated, it gives CSVEQGGGEQFF.

Of note for this clonotype: The junction differs from germline at one of its ends, possibly a read error. The chain uses TRBV20-1 and TRBJ2-1; 8 bases map to TRBD2. The CDR3 covers 16 residues. CDR1 is DFQATT and CDR2 is SNEGSKA in the germline V gene (reference sequence). CDR3 nucleotides: TGCTGTGCGATTAAGGGATTAGCGGGAAGGGGTAATGAGCAGTTCTTC. It translates to CCAIKGLAGRGNEQFF.

This chain uses TRBV20-1 with TRBJ2-1; 12 bases match TRBD2. CDR1 and CDR2 from the germline V gene are DFQATT and SNEGSKA (reference sequence). The CDR3 is 16 residues long. V lost 5 bases to trimming and J lost 3 bases; unmatched junction nucleotides: 8. In DNA form, the CDR3 reads TGCAGTGCTTACCCTAGCGGGAGGGCCAACTACAATGAGCAGTTCTTC. It translates to CSAYPSGRANYNEQFF.

The chain is built from TRBV6-2 or TRBV6-3 and TRBJ2-7; D is possibly TRBD1 or TRBD2 (5 bases each). The CDR3 extends over 15 amino acids. The germline CDR1 and CDR2 sequences are MNHEY and SVGEGT. V lost 2 bases to trimming and J lost 0 bases, with 11 bases between them. In DNA form, the CDR3 reads TGTGCCAGCAGTTACCGAGGGGTCAACTCCTACGAGCAGTACTTC. Amino acid sequence: CASSYRGVNSYEQYF.

J is TRBJ2-3 and V is TRBV5-1; tentatively, D is TRBD1 (5 bases). The CDR3 sequence is 15 residues long. Germline lookup yields CDR1 SGHRS and CDR2 YFSETQ. V was pared by 4 bases and J by 5 bases, with 17 bases between. The CDR3: CASSPTRGFRDTQYF. CDR3 bases: TGCGCCAGCAGCCCGACAAGGGGTTTCAGAGATACGCAGTATTTT. Drawing the rest from reference TRBV5-1 and TRBJ2-3, the complete variable domain is KAGVTQTPRYLIKTRGQQVTLSCSPISGHRSVSWYQQTPGQGLQFLFEYFSETQRNKGNFPGRFSGRQFSNSRSEMNVSTLELGDSALYLCASSPTRGFRDTQYFGPGTRLTVL.